Listed below are T cell receptor beta chains from one sample, sequenced in a study of tumor and adjacent non-tumor tissue in lung cancer. TCRdb reprocessed the multiplex PCR reads via MiXCR and lists one record per CDR3 protein. The sample lists some 73,000 distinct CDR3 sequences, roughly 80% occurring once. The sample taken for sequencing was distant non-tumor lung tissue. Every receptor here comes from a man aged 55 to 70 with non-small cell lung cancer. Both conserved end residues are part of each CDR3. D genes are given only for firm matches. For some rows the clone size is stated as once, few or many, or as a class when expanded; others skip it.

d_gene,v_gene,j_gene,abundance,CDR3nt,CDR3aa
NA,TRBV7-9,TRBJ2-4,NA,TGTGCCAACAACTTAGGGGGAGGGATTGACATTCAGTACTTC,CANNLGGGIDIQYF
TRBD1,TRBV6-1,TRBJ1-4,many,TGTGCCAGCAGTCGGGACAGCAATGAAAAACTGTTTTTT,CASSRDSNEKLFF
NA,TRBV12-3/TRBV12-4,TRBJ2-2,NA,TGTGCCGGCAGTTCACTGGCTACCGAGGAGCTGTTTTTT,CAGSSLATEELFF
TRBD1,TRBV25-1,TRBJ2-2,few,TGTGCCAGCAGTGATCCCGGGACAGGGGACACCGGGGAGCTGTTTTTT,CASSDPGTGDTGELFF
TRBD2,TRBV4-3,TRBJ2-1,many,TGCGCCAGCAGCCAAGGACTAGCGGGAGGAGGCCCCTACAATGAGCAGTTCTTC,CASSQGLAGGGPYNEQFF
NA,TRBV4-1,TRBJ2-3,NA,TGCGCCAGCAGCAATCCCAGGTGGGGCCGCTCAGATACGCAGTATTTT,CASSNPRWGRSDTQYF
NA,TRBV11-3,TRBJ1-1,NA,TGTGCCAGCAGATTAACGCCGAATTTGTATGGTCGGATCACTGAAGCTTTCTTT,CASRLTPNLYGRITEAFF
NA,TRBV29-1,TRBJ2-5,many,TGCAGCGTTCTTGTTCCCACGGGGACCCAGTACTTC,CSVLVPTGTQYF
NA,TRBV29-1,TRBJ2-1,NA,TGCAGCTTCGTCATGCTCATCCAGTTCGACAATGAGCAGTTCTTC,CSFVMLIQFDNEQFF
NA,TRBV4-3,TRBJ2-5,NA,TGCACCAGCAGTCAAGAATCTGGGCTCTTCTCGGGAGAGACCCAGTACTTC,CTSSQESGLFSGETQYF
NA,TRBV20-1,TRBJ1-1,NA,TGCTGTGCTAGAGATATGGGGTCAGCTGGGGAAGCTTTCTTT,CCARDMGSAGEAFF
NA,TRBV11-1,TRBJ2-1,NA,TGTGCCAGCAGCTTAGCGCAACTCTATGTGGCGCAGATCCCCCAGCAGTTCTTC,CASSLAQLYVAQIPQQFF
NA,TRBV13,TRBJ1-3,NA,TGTGCTAGCAGCTTAGGCCCGGCAGGGGCTGGGAACACCATACATTTT,CASSLGPAGAGNTIHF
TRBD2,TRBV6-4,TRBJ2-3,NA,TGTGCCAGCAGGACCGAACTAGCGGCTAGGACAGATACGCAGTATTTT,CASRTELAARTDTQYF
NA,TRBV11-2,TRBJ2-5,NA,TGTGCCAGTAGTTCCACAATGGGGGGGCCAAGGGAGACCCGGTACTTC,CASSSTMGGPRETRYF
TRBD2,TRBV6-1,TRBJ2-1,NA,TGTGCCAGCAGTGATCCCATAGCGGGACTGTCTGAACAGTTCTTC,CASSDPIAGLSEQFF
NA,TRBV20-1,TRBJ2-1,NA,TGCACTGCTAGAGAGGGTAGCGGAAGGAGCAATGAGCAGTTCTTC,CTAREGSGRSNEQFF
NA,TRBV5-6,TRBJ2-3,few,TGTGCCAGCAGCTTGGGAGCAGATACGCAGTATTTT,CASSLGADTQYF
TRBD2,TRBV20-1,TRBJ2-2,NA,TGCAGTGCTGACTGGACTAGCGGGGTAAACACCGGGGAGCTGTTTTTT,CSADWTSGVNTGELFF
NA,TRBV11-2,TRBJ2-5,few,TGTATCAGCAGTTTGGACCAGACCGGATGGGAGACCCAGTACTTC,CISSLDQTGWETQYF
TRBD1,TRBV5-4,TRBJ1-1,NA,TGTGCCAGCAGCGCTACAGGGGTGCATGCTGAAGCTATATTT,CASSATGVHAEAIF
TRBD1,TRBV29-1,TRBJ2-2,NA,TGCAGCGTTGGTGAGGACAGGCCCACAGGGGAGCTGTTTTTT,CSVGEDRPTGELFF
TRBD1,TRBV20-1,TRBJ2-5,NA,TGTAGTACTAGACAGGGGCCCGGCTCATCGTCGGAGACCCAGTACTTC,CSTRQGPGSSSETQYF
NA,TRBV7-9,TRBJ2-4,NA,TGTGCCAGTAGTTTCGGGGCTGGCGGGGACCAGAAAAACATTCAGTACTTC,CASSFGAGGDQKNIQYF
NA,TRBV11-2,TRBJ2-1,NA,TGTGCCAGCAGCTGGGACGTACGGTACAATGAGCAGTTATTC,CASSWDVRYNEQLF
NA,TRBV11-2,TRBJ1-1,NA,TGTGCCAGCAGCTTAGAGGCAGGGAGTAGTGGAGCTTTCTTT,CASSLEAGSSGAFF
TRBD1,TRBV11-2,TRBJ2-6,NA,TGTGCCAGCAGCTTAGTTCCATTGGACAGGCCCTCTGGGGCCAATGTCCTGACTTTC,CASSLVPLDRPSGANVLTF
NA,TRBV20-1,TRBJ2-3,many,TGCAGTGCTAGACCCACAGGTAGCACAGATACGCAGTATTTT,CSARPTGSTDTQYF
NA,TRBV10-1,TRBJ1-1,NA,TGCACCAGCAGTGTGTCCATGAACACTGAAGCTTTCTTT,CTSSVSMNTEAFF
TRBD1,TRBV11-2,TRBJ2-5,few,TGTGTTAGCAGTTCTACAGGGGAAGAGACTCAGTACTTC,CVSSSTGEETQYF
NA,TRBV28,TRBJ1-2,NA,TGTGCCAGCAGTTTACCTTCAGGGTACTACGGCTACACCTTC,CASSLPSGYYGYTF
NA,TRBV11-3,TRBJ2-6,NA,TGTACCATTGGGTCTGGAGCCAACGTCCTGACATTC,CTIGSGANVLTF
TRBD1,TRBV20-1,TRBJ1-2,NA,TGCGGTGCTAGAGATCTCAGGACAGGGGGCGCGGAATATGGCTACACCTTC,CGARDLRTGGAEYGYTF
NA,TRBV11-2,TRBJ1-1,NA,TGTGCCAGCAATCCGACCGCGTTCACTGAAGTTTTCTTT,CASNPTAFTEVFF
NA,TRBV11-3,TRBJ2-3,few,TGTGCCAGCAGCTTACATGGGGCAGATACTCAGTATTTT,CASSLHGADTQYF
TRBD2,TRBV11-3,TRBJ2-2,NA,TGTGGCAGCAGCTCCCGAGGAGCGGGAGGATACAGAGCCGGGGAGCTGCTTTTT,CGSSSRGAGGYRAGELLF
NA,TRBV11-3,TRBJ2-5,NA,TGTACCAGTCAACCGGTCACGGGAATTGGGGCCCAATACTTC,CTSQPVTGIGAQYF
NA,TRBV20-1,TRBJ1-2,NA,TGCAGTGCTAGGGAGGGGACTAGGGCCTACTATGGTTACACCTTC,CSAREGTRAYYGYTF
TRBD2,TRBV18,TRBJ2-3,NA,TGTGCCAGCTCACCCCGACTAGCGGGGAGCGCAGATACGCAGTATTTT,CASSPRLAGSADTQYF
NA,TRBV11-3,TRBJ2-3,NA,TGTGCCAGCAGCTTAGATCCCCTAGATGTCGGGGGCCGCATAGATACGCAGTATTTT,CASSLDPLDVGGRIDTQYF
NA,TRBV7-8,TRBJ1-3,NA,TGTGCCAGAAGCTCGGCCCGACAGTACTCTGGAAACACCATATATTTT,CARSSARQYSGNTIYF
NA,TRBV11-3,TRBJ2-3,NA,TGTGCCAGCAGCTTAGATAAGGGACGGGGAGATACGCAGTATTTC,CASSLDKGRGDTQYF
NA,TRBV6-5,TRBJ1-5,NA,TGTGCCATCAGTTACAGTGGACATGGTAGTCAGCCTCAGCATTTT,CAISYSGHGSQPQHF
NA,TRBV29-1,TRBJ1-1,NA,TGCAGCGTTGAAGTTCGGCAAGGGAAAGAAGGCACTGAAACTTTCTTT,CSVEVRQGKEGTETFF
NA,TRBV5-6,TRBJ1-1,NA,TGTGCCAGCAGCTTGCTTCAGGGCTGCGAAACTTTCTTT,CASSLLQGCETFF
NA,TRBV30,TRBJ2-5,NA,TGTGCCTGGAGTCAGGCCTCCGGGTATGGAGAGACCCAGTACTTC,CAWSQASGYGETQYF
TRBD1,TRBV6-1,TRBJ1-4,NA,TGTGTCAGCAGTGGGACGACAGGGAGCTATGAAAAACTGTATTTT,CVSSGTTGSYEKLYF
TRBD2,TRBV11-3,TRBJ2-1,once,TGTGCCAACAGCTTAGTTGGGACTAGCGGGAGGGAAAAGAAGTTCTTC,CANSLVGTSGREKKFF